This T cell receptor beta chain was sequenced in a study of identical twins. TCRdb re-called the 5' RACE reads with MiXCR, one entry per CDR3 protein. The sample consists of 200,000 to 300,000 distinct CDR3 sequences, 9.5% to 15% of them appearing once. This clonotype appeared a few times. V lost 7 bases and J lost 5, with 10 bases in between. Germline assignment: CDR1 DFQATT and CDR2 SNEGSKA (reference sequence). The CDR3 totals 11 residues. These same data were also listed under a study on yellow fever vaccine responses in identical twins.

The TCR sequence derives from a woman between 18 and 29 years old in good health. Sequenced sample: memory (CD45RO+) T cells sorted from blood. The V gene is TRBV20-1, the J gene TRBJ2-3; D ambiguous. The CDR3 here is CSGHSRDTQYF. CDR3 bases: TGCAGTGGCCACTCGCGAGATACGCAGTATTTT.